What follows are 30 T cell receptor beta chains derived from one specimen sequenced in a study of blood T cell repertoires in COVID-19. Here immunoSEQ multiplex PCR was the method, and the copy in TCRdb shows in-frame clones only, minus some. In the table there are 120,000 or so clones, over 65% of which are singletons. Input material: peripheral blood. The receptors stem from a woman at least 80 years old with acute or convalescent COVID-19.

The chain is built from TRBV5-5 and TRBJ1-5, with a weak D call TRBD1 (6 bases). The CDR3 runs to 16 residues. V shed 3 bases and J shed 3 bases, with 16 bases lying between them. Germline CDR1 SGHKS, CDR2 YYEKEE (reference sequence). The CDR3 here is CASSSTLGQHNQPQHF. CDR3 DNA: TGTGCCAGCAGCTCCACCCTCGGACAGCACAATCAGCCCCAGCATTTT.

The chain carries TRBV3-1 (or the pseudogene TRBV3-2) and TRBJ2-5; D not certain. The CDR3 contains 14 residues. The V end was cut by 2 bases, the J end by 2 bases, with 9 bases between. The V gene's germline CDR1 is LGHDT and CDR2 YNNKEL (reference sequence). CDR3 amino acids: CASSQSSLQETQYF. Here the CDR3 DNA reads TGTGCCAGCAGCCAATCGTCCCTGCAAGAGACCCAGTACTTC.

The CDR3 reads CASSILATEADTQYF. The CDR3 DNA sequence: TGTGCCAGTAGTATTCTTGCGACAGAGGCAGATACGCAGTATTTT. The chain combines TRBV19 with TRBJ2-3, with a tentative D call TRBD1 (5 bases). This CDR3 comprises 15 residues. The germline V gene has CDR1 LNHDA and CDR2 SQIVND (reference sequence). V lost 3 bases, J lost 4 bases, and 14 bases lay in between.

The V and J genes are TRBV4-1 and TRBJ1-1; TRBD1 matches at 12 bases. Losses at the gene ends were 4 bases for V and 0 bases for J; bases not matched to a gene: 9. CDR3 length equals 18 residues. Per germline, CDR1 MGHRA and CDR2 YSYEKL. The CDR3 loop reads CASSPGTGGWGLNTEAFF. CDR3 sequence (DNA): TGCGCCAGCAGCCCGGGGACAGGGGGCTGGGGGCTGAACACTGAAGCTTTCTTT.

This chain links TRBV6-7 with TRBJ2-1; 11 bases map to TRBD2. TRBV6-7 is an open reading frame whose function is uncertain. The CDR3 is 16 residues long. Trimming took 0 bases from V and 8 from J; bases not matched to a gene: 6. The CDR3 loop is CASSYSGLAGGYEQFF. DNA of the CDR3: TGTGCCAGCAGTTACTCGGGGCTAGCGGGAGGCTATGAGCAGTTCTTC.

The rearrangement joins TRBV7-2 to TRBJ2-1; 7 positions match TRBD2. CDR1 SGHTA and CDR2 FQGNSA come from the germline V gene. The CDR3 spans 14 residues. V was pared by 1 base and J by 10 bases, with 7 bases of the junction left unmatched. This chain's CDR3 is CASSLDPRGEEQFF. CDR3 in DNA: TGTGCCAGCAGCTTAGACCCCCGGGGGGAAGAGCAGTTCTTC. Supplemented by reference TRBV7-2 and TRBJ2-1, the full variable domain reads GAGVSQSPSNKVTEKGKDVELRCDPISGHTALYWYRQSLGQGLEFLIYFQGNSAPDKSGLPSDRFSAERTGGSVSTLTIQRTQQEDSAVYLCASSLDPRGEEQFFGPGTRLTVL.

This clone has more than one count but fewer than ten. J is TRBJ2-7 and V is TRBV9; TRBD1 matches at 12 bases. Germline V CDR1 and CDR2: SGDLS, YYNGEE. The CDR3 is 16 residues long. V lost 3 bases to trimming and J lost 6 bases; unmatched junction nucleotides: 10. CDR3 amino acids: CASSAPPGQGAGEQYF. In nucleotides, the CDR3 is TGTGCCAGCAGCGCCCCCCCGGGACAGGGGGCGGGCGAGCAGTACTTC.

The chain uses TRBV30 and TRBJ2-7; D perhaps matches TRBD1 (6 bases). CDR1 GTSNPN and CDR2 SVGIG come from the germline V gene (reference sequence). This CDR3 is built from 15 residues. V was cut by 2 bases and J by 0 bases, with 14 bases left in between. Written as DNA, the CDR3 is TGTGCCTGGAGTTACTTTACAGGGAGCTCCTACGAGCAGTACTTC. The encoded protein is CAWSYFTGSSYEQYF.

The V and J genes are TRBV23-1 and TRBJ1-4, with D uncertain. TRBV23-1 qualifies as an ORF whose function is uncertain. The CDR3 has 13 residues. Trimming cost V 3 bases and J 1 base, with 3 bases left between them. The DNA for the CDR3 is TGCGCCAGCAGTCAGAGAACTAATGAAAAACTGTTTTTT. It yields the protein CASSQRTNEKLFF.

V usage is TRBV3-1 (or the pseudogene TRBV3-2) and J usage is TRBJ1-4; no clear D gene. Germline CDR1 is LGHDT and CDR2 is YNNKEL (reference sequence). CDR3 length equals 14 residues. V shed 1 base and J shed 11 bases, with 14 bases lying between them. The CDR3 nucleotides read TGTGCCAGCAGCCAAGGTTGGAGTTCTCCTAAACTGTTTTTT. It codes for CASSQGWSSPKLFF.

The V call is TRBV7-2, the J call TRBJ2-5; 9 nucleotides align to TRBD2. Trimming took 3 bases from V and 5 from J; bases not matched to a gene: 7. Germline V gives CDR1 SGHTA, CDR2 FQGNSA. The CDR3 contains 15 residues. The CDR3 DNA reads as TGTGCCAGCAGCTTGATAGCGGGGGCGGGGGAGACCCAGTACTTC. Translated: CASSLIAGAGETQYF.

The V and J genes are TRBV2 and TRBJ1-1; TRBD1 matches at 8 bases. V shed 5 bases, J shed 7 bases, and the junction held 12 bases outside the gene matches. CDR3 length: 15 residues. The germline V gene has CDR1 SNHLY and CDR2 FYNNEI. CDR3 sequence (DNA): TGTGCCAGCAGTTTACAGGGGACAGGTGGGGTTGAAGCTTTCTTT. It codes for CASSLQGTGGVEAFF.

This chain joins TRBV5-1 and TRBJ1-5, with D tentatively TRBD1 (5 bases). Looked up from germline, CDR1 is SGHRS and CDR2 is YFSETQ. There are 14 residues in the CDR3. V dropped 5 bases and J dropped 7 bases, with 16 bases sitting between them. The CDR3 loop is CASSQGREGQPQHF. CDR3 DNA sequence: TGCGCCAGCAGTCAAGGCAGGGAGGGGCAGCCCCAGCATTTT.

The gene calls are TRBV7-2 and TRBJ2-3; 9 bases are shared with TRBD2. This CDR3 spans 17 amino acids. Per germline, CDR1 SGHTA and CDR2 FQGNSA. Unmatched junction bases numbered 11, after V lost 4 bases and J lost 3 bases. Written as DNA, the CDR3 is TGTGCCAGCAGCTATAATCCAGCGGGGGGAGGAACAGATACGCAGTATTTT. It specifies CASSYNPAGGGTDTQYF.

The V and J genes are TRBV10-2 and TRBJ1-4; D may be TRBD1 (5 bases). The CDR3 totals 13 residues. Germline CDR1 and CDR2: WSHSY and SAAADI. V lost 5 bases and J lost 7, with 11 bases in between. As DNA, the CDR3 is TGCGCCAGCAGTCGTCAGGGCGGTGAAAAACTGTTTTTT. Translating it yields CASSRQGGEKLFF.

The rearrangement links TRBV7-2 to TRBJ1-6, with a tentative D call TRBD1 (5 bases). Germline V CDR1 and CDR2: SGHTA, FQGNSA. The length of the CDR3 is 16 residues. Between the trimmed V and J ends, which lost 1 base and 9 bases, there was a span of 16 bases. The CDR3 region is CASSLVAGRFGSPLHF. CDR3 DNA sequence: TGTGCCAGCAGCTTAGTTGCAGGGCGATTTGGTTCACCCCTCCACTTT. The whole variable domain, filled in from reference TRBV7-2 and TRBJ1-6, reads GAGVSQSPSNKVTEKGKDVELRCDPISGHTALYWYRQSLGQGLEFLIYFQGNSAPDKSGLPSDRFSAERTGGSVSTLTIQRTQQEDSAVYLCASSLVAGRFGSPLHFGNGTRLTVT.

The chain recombines TRBV27 with TRBJ2-7; 9 nucleotides match TRBD1. The CDR3 extends over 12 amino acids. Germline CDR1 MNHEY, CDR2 SMNVEV (reference sequence). V dropped 8 bases and J dropped 3; count of bases not matched to a gene: 2. As DNA, the CDR3 is TGTGCCAGCCGACAGGGGGTCTACGAGCAGTACTTC. Translating it yields CASRQGVYEQYF.

This chain uses TRBV5-5 with TRBJ1-2; possible D gene TRBD1, 5 bases. CDR3 length: 13 amino acids. Trimming shortened V by 1 base and J by 4 bases, and 8 bases separated the two germline ends. Germline V gene lookup returns CDR1 SGHKS and CDR2 YYEKEE (reference sequence). CDR3 coding DNA: TGTGCCAGCAGCTTGACAAGGGGCTATGGCTACACCTTC. This sequence encodes CASSLTRGYGYTF.

CDR3 sequence: CASSQKGGNLTGELFF. The CDR3 DNA is TGCGCCAGCAGTCAAAAAGGGGGTAACTTAACCGGGGAGCTGTTTTTT. This chain joins TRBV23-1 and TRBJ2-2; TRBD1 is a possible D gene (6 bases). TRBV23-1 is given ORF status, its function remaining uncertain. V lost 2 bases and J 5 bases, leaving 15 bases between the germline ends. The CDR3 loop spans 16 amino acids.

The V gene is TRBV27, the J gene TRBJ2-7; 10 nucleotides line up with TRBD2. Germline CDR1 MNHEY, CDR2 SMNVEV (reference sequence). The CDR3 has 15 residues. Trimming took 6 bases from V and 0 from J; bases not matched to a gene: 5. The CDR3 region has the DNA TGTGCCAGCAGACATAAGCGGGAGGGCTCCTACGAGCAGTACTTC. Protein product: CASRHKREGSYEQYF.

This clone has a handful of counts. The V and J genes are TRBV7-9 and TRBJ2-3; 11 bases agree with TRBD2. This CDR3 contains 18 residues. Germline V CDR1 and CDR2: SEHNR, FQNEAQ (reference sequence). The V and J ends lost 5 bases and 6 bases, in that order; junction bases with no gene match: 16. The CDR3 DNA reads TGTGCCAGCAGCACCACCCGACCGGCTAGCGGGGGGTTGGATACGCAGTATTTT. This encodes CASSTTRPASGGLDTQYF.

The chain links TRBV9 to TRBJ2-3; 9 positions agree with TRBD2. Germline-derived CDR1 and CDR2 are SGDLS and YYNGEE. The CDR3 is 14 residues long. V dropped 0 bases and J dropped 6; count of bases not matched to a gene: 2. CDR3 nucleotides: TGTGCCAGCAGCGTAGCAAGCGGGGGGGATACGCAGTATTTT. Its translation: CASSVASGGDTQYF. The full variable domain, rest sourced from reference TRBV9 and TRBJ2-3, is DSGVTQTPKHLITATGQRVTLRCSPRSGDLSVYWYQQSLDQGLQFLIQYYNGEERAKGNILERFSAQQFPDLHSELNLSSLELGDSALYFCASSVASGGDTQYFGPGTRLTVL.

The CDR3 loop is CASSLSGQGGELFF. CDR3 coding DNA: TGTGCCAGCAGCTTATCAGGACAGGGCGGGGAGCTGTTTTTT. The genes are TRBV7-9 and TRBJ2-2; 8 nucleotides match TRBD1. Per germline, CDR1 SEHNR and CDR2 FQNEAQ (reference sequence). V gave up 2 bases and J gave up 7 bases; unmatched junction bases: 3. This CDR3 has 14 amino acids.

V and J are TRBV3-1 (or the pseudogene TRBV3-2) and TRBJ1-3, with a weak D call TRBD1 (5 bases). There are 15 residues in the CDR3. V gave up 4 bases and J gave up 3 bases, with 13 bases separating them. Germline V gene sequence: CDR1 LGHDT, CDR2 YNNKEL (reference sequence). CDR3 amino acids: CASSPPQGNGNTIYF. The CDR3 DNA sequence: TGTGCCAGCAGCCCGCCCCAGGGCAATGGAAACACCATATATTTT.

The rearrangement links TRBV7-2 to TRBJ2-5; 10 nucleotides align to TRBD2. This CDR3 spans 15 amino acids. With 0 bases clipped from V and 4 bases from J, the junction kept 2 bases outside the gene matches. The germline gives CDR1 SGHTA, CDR2 FQGNSA. For the CDR3, the DNA is TGTGCCAGCAGCTTAGCCAAGCGGGGGGGAGAGACCCAGTACTTC. As protein: CASSLAKRGGETQYF.

The chain couples TRBV2 to TRBJ2-7, with TRBD2 identical over 10 bases. Trimming took 7 bases from V and 3 from J; bases not matched to a gene: 18. Germline V lookup: CDR1 SNHLY, CDR2 FYNNEI. CDR3 length equals 18 residues. Written as DNA, the CDR3 is TGTGCCAGCAACGTAAGGGACAGGACTAGCGGAAGCCTCTACGAGCAGTACTTC. Translating it yields CASNVRDRTSGSLYEQYF. Using reference TRBV2 and TRBJ2-7 for the parts outside the CDR3, the full variable domain is EPEVTQTPSHQVTQMGQEVILRCVPISNHLYFYWYRQILGQKVEFLVSFYNNEISEKSEIFDDQFSVERPDGSNFTLKIRSTKLEDSAMYFCASNVRDRTSGSLYEQYFGPGTRLTVT.

The chain links TRBV6-5 to TRBJ1-3; D remains ambiguous. The V gene lost 2 bases and the J gene lost 2 bases, with 10 bases spanning the gap. The CDR3 contains 15 residues. Per the germline V gene, CDR1 is MNHEY and CDR2 is SVGAGI. The CDR3 DNA follows: TGTGCCAGCAGTTACGCAGCCGGGACTGGAAACACCATATATTTT. Its protein product is CASSYAAGTGNTIYF.

This clone was recorded only once. V usage is TRBV5-1 and J usage is TRBJ2-4, with unresolved D. Germline lookup yields CDR1 SGHRS and CDR2 YFSETQ. V shed 3 bases and J shed 5 bases, with 6 bases lying between them. There are 12 residues in the CDR3. The CDR3 sequence: CASSSRENIQYF. CDR3 coding DNA: TGCGCCAGCAGCTCCCGTGAAAACATTCAGTACTTC.

Regarding this clone: The identical CDR3 is also encoded by other nucleotide sequences in the sample. This chain uses TRBV18 with TRBJ1-1; TRBD1 matches at 7 bases. V dropped 3 bases and J dropped 3; count of bases not matched to a gene: 1. CDR1 KGHSH and CDR2 LQKENI come from the germline V gene. CDR3 length equals 13 residues. DNA of the CDR3: TGTGCCAGCTCACCCGACAGGGACACTGAAGCTTTCTTT. Translated, it gives CASSPDRDTEAFF. The full variable domain, in which reference TRBV18 and TRBJ1-1 provide the parts outside the CDR3, is NAGVMQNPRHLVRRRGQEARLRCSPMKGHSHVYWYRQLPEEGLKFMVYLQKENIIDESGMPKERFSAEFPKEGPSILRIQQVVRGDSAAYFCASSPDRDTEAFFGQGTRLTVV.

V is TRBV7-9 and J is TRBJ2-5, with TRBD2 identical over 8 bases. CDR1 and CDR2 from the germline V gene are SEHNR and FQNEAQ (reference sequence). Germline trimming cut 5 bases from V and 4 bases from J; bases unmatched to any gene: 6. This CDR3 comprises 14 residues. CDR3 bases: TGTGCCAGCAGCCCCGGGGGGGTCGTAGAGACCCAGTACTTC. It encodes CASSPGGVVETQYF.